One T cell receptor beta chain is described in this entry. The authors drew around 11 milliliters of peripheral blood from each donor. This record belongs to a study of blood T cells in healthy people across ages. The CDR3 has 15 residues. Between the trimmed V and J ends, which lost 1 base and 1 base, there was a span of 7 bases. Germline V gene sequence: CDR1 LGHNA, CDR2 YNFKEQ. Through a sample-barcoded 5' primer and a J-beta primer mix, a second PCR was run for roughly 7 to 11 cycles. Each CDR3 protein is one row after TCRdb ran MiXCR on the 5' RACE reads. The sample records some 670,000 distinct CDR3 sequences, roughly half being singletons.

The sample taken for sequencing was blood. This chain connects TRBV4-2 to TRBJ2-2, with unresolved D. The TCR sequence derives from an elderly woman in good health. CDR3 sequence: CASSQVGMNTGELFF. The CDR3, as DNA: TGTGCCAGCAGCCAAGTTGGGATGAACACCGGGGAGCTGTTTTTT.